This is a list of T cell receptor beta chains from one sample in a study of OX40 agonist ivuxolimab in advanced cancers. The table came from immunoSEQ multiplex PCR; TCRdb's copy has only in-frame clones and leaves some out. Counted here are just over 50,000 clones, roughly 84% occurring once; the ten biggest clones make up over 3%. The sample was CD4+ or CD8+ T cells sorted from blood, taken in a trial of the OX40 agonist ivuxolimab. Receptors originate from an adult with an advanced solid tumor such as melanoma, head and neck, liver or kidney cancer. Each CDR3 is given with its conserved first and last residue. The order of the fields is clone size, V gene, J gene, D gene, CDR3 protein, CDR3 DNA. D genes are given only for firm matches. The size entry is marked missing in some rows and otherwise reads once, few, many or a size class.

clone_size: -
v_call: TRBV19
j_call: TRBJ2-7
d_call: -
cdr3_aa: CASNQRGYEQYF
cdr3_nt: TGTGCCAGCAACCAACGCGGCTACGAGCAGTACTTC

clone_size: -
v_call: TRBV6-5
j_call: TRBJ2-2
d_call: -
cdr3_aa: CASSSPRGRGTGELFF
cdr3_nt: TGTGCCAGCAGTTCCCCTCGCGGCAGGGGCACCGGGGAGCTGTTTTTT

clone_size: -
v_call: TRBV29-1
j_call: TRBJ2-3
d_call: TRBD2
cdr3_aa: CSVASGGIKDTQYF
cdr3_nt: TGCAGCGTTGCTAGCGGGGGGATCAAGGATACGCAGTATTTT

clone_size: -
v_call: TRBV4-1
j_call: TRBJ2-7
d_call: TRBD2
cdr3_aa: CASSQDGGGTYEQYF
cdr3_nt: TGCGCCAGCAGCCAAGATGGCGGGGGGACCTACGAGCAGTACTTC

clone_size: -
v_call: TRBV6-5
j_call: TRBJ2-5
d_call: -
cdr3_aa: CASSGTGETQYF
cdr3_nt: TGTGCCAGCAGCGGCACAGGGGAGACCCAGTACTTC

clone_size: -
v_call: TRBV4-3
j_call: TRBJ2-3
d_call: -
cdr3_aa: CASSQDFGRTDTQYF
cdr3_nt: TGCGCCAGCAGCCAAGATTTCGGCAGAACAGATACGCAGTATTTT

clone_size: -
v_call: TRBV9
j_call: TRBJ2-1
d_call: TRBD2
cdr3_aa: CASSVELAGRNEQFF
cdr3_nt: TGTGCCAGCAGCGTAGAACTAGCGGGAAGGAATGAGCAGTTCTTC

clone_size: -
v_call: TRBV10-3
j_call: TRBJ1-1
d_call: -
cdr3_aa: CAIRDSMNTEAFF
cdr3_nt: TGTGCCATCAGAGACAGCATGAACACTGAAGCTTTCTTT

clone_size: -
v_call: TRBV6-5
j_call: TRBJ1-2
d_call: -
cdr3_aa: CASSDWGAKYGYTF
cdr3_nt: TGTGCCAGCAGTGACTGGGGGGCGAAGTATGGCTACACCTTC

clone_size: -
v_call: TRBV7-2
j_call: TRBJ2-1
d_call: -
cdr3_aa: CASSEEFTLRAEQFF
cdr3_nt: TGTGCCAGCAGCGAGGAATTCACCCTACGAGCTGAGCAGTTCTTC

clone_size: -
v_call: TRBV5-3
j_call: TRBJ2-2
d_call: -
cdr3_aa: CARSSLPWSGYTGELFF
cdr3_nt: TGTGCCAGAAGCTCCCTCCCTTGGAGCGGGTATACCGGGGAGCTGTTTTTT

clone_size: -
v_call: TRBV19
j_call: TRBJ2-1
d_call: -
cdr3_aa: CASRDRLNEQFF
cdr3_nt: TGTGCCAGTAGAGACAGGTTAAATGAGCAGTTCTTC

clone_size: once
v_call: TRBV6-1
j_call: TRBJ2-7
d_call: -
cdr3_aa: CASSEHRAYEQYF
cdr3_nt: TGTGCCAGCAGTGAACATAGGGCCTACGAGCAGTACTTC

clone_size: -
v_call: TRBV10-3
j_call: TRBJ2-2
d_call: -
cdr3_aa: CAISGGSPNGELFF
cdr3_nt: TGTGCCATCAGTGGGGGCAGTCCTAACGGGGAGCTGTTTTTT

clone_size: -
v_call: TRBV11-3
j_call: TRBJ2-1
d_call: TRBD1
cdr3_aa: CASSSDRGNEQFF
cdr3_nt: TGTGCCAGCAGCTCAGACAGGGGGAATGAGCAGTTCTTC